This T cell receptor beta chain was observed in a study of molecular identifiers for immune sequencing clone quantification. A single record per CDR3 protein comes from TCRdb applying MiXCR to the PCR reads. In the table there are over 55,000 distinct CDR3 sequences, around a sixth of which are singletons. This CDR3 contains 19 residues. The V and J ends lost 5 bases and 1 base respectively, with 26 bases between them. CDR1 is SEHNR, CDR2 FQNEAQ, per germline (reference sequence). The V gene is TRBV7-9, the J gene TRBJ1-2; possibly TRBD1 for D (5 bases). The source is a human donor in good health. Some libraries in this study had Jurkat cell RNA spiked in. What was sequenced was naive CD8+ T cells from blood, with Jurkat cell RNA spiked in. Subset: FACS-sorted CD8+CD4-CCR7+CD45RA+ naive T cells. This chain's CDR3 is CASSLLRGDQGVRNYGYTF. The CDR3 DNA reads TGTGCCAGCAGCCTCTTAAGGGGTGACCAAGGGGTTCGTAACTATGGCTACACCTTC.